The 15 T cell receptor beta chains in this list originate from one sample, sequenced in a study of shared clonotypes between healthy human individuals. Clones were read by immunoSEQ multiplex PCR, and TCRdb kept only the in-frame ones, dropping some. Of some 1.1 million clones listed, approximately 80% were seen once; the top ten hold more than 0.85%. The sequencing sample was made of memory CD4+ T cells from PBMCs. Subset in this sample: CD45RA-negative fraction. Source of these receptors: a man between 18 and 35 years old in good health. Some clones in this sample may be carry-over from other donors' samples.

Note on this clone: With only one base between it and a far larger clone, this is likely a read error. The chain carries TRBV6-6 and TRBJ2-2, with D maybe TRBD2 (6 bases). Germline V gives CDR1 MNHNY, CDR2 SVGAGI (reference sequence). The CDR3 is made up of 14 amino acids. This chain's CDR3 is CASRSGTDTGGLFF. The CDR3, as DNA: TGTGCCAGCAGGTCAGGGACGGACACCGGGGGGCTGTTTTTT.

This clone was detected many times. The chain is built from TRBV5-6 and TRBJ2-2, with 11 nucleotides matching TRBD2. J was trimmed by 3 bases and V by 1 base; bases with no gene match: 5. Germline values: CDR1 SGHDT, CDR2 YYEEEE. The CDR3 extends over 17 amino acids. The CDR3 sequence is CASSLYLAGGYTGELFF. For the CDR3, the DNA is TGTGCCAGCAGCTTGTATCTAGCGGGAGGCTACACCGGGGAGCTGTTTTTT.

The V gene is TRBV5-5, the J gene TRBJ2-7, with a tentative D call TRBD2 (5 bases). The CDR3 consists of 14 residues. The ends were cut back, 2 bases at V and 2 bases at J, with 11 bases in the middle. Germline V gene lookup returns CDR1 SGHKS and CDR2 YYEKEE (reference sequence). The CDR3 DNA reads TGTGCCAGCAGCTTTACGGGGAACCCCTACGAGCAGTACTTC. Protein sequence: CASSFTGNPYEQYF.

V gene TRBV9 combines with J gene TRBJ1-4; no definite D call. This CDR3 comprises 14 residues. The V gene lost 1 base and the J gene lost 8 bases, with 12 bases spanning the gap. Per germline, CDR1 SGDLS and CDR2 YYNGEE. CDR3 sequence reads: CASSVIGGSEKLFF. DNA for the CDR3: TGTGCCAGCAGCGTAATTGGAGGGTCCGAAAAACTGTTTTTT.

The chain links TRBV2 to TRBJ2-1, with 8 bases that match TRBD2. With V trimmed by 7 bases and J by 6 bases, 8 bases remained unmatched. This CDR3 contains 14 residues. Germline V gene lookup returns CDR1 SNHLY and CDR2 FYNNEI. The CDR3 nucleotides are TGTGCCAGCAAGGACCGGGAGGGGGGCAATGAGCAGTTCTTC. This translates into CASKDREGGNEQFF. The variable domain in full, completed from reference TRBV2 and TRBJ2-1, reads EPEVTQTPSHQVTQMGQEVILRCVPISNHLYFYWYRQILGQKVEFLVSFYNNEISEKSEIFDDQFSVERPDGSNFTLKIRSTKLEDSAMYFCASKDREGGNEQFFGPGTRLTVL.

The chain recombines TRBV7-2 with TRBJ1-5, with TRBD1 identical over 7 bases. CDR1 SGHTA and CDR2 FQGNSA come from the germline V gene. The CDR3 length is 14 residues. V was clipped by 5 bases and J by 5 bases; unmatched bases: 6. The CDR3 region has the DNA TGTGCCAGCAGCCACCGGGACAGCGATCAGCCCCAGCATTTT. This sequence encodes CASSHRDSDQPQHF.

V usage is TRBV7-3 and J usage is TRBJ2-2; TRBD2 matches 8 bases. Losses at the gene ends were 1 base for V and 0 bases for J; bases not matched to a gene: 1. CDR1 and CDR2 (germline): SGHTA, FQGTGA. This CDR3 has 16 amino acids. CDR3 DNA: TGTGCCAGCAGCTTAATAGCGGGACCGAACACCGGGGAGCTGTTTTTT. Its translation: CASSLIAGPNTGELFF.

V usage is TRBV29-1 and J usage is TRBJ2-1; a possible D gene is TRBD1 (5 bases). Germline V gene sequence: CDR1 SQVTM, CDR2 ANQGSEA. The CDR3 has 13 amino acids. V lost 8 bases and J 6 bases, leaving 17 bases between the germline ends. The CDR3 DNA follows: TGCAGCTCCAGGGCACCCCTCTCCAATGAGCAGTTCTTC. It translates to CSSRAPLSNEQFF.

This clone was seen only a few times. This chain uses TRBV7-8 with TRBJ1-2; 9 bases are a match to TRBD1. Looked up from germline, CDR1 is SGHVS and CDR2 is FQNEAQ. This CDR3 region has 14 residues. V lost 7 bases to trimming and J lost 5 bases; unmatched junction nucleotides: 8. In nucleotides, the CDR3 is TGTGCCAGCACCCCCACCGGGACAGGGTATGGCTACACCTTC. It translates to CASTPTGTGYGYTF.

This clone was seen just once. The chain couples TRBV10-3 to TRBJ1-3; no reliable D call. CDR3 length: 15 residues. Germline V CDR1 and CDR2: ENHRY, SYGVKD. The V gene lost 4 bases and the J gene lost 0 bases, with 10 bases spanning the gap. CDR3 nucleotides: TGTGCCATCAGTGGGGATTTCAGCTCTGGAAACACCATATATTTT. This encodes CAISGDFSSGNTIYF.

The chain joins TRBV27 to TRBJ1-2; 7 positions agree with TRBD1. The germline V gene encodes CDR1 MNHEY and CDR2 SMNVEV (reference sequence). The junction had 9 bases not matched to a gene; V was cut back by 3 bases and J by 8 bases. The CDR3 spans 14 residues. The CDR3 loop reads CASSFVRGHGGYTF. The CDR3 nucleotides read TGTGCCAGCAGTTTCGTGAGGGGGCATGGCGGCTACACCTTC.

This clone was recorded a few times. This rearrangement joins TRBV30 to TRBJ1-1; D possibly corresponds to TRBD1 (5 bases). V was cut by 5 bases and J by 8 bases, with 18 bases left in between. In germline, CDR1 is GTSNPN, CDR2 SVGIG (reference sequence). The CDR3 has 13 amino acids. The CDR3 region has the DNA TGTGCCTGGGGGGGACCTGATAGGCTAGAAGCTTTCTTT. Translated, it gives CAWGGPDRLEAFF.

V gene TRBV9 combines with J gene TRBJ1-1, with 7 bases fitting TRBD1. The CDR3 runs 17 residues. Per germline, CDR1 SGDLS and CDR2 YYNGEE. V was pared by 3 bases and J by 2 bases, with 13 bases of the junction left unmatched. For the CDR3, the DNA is TGTGCCAGCAGCGACCCGGGGAGGGGGCGATTTAACACTGAAGCTTTCTTT. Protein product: CASSDPGRGRFNTEAFF.

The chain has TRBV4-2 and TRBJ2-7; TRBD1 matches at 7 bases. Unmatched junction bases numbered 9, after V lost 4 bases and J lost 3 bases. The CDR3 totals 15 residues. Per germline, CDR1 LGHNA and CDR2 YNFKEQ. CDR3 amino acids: CASSLRQGTSYEQYF. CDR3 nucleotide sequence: TGTGCCAGCAGCCTGAGACAGGGAACGAGCTACGAGCAGTACTTC.

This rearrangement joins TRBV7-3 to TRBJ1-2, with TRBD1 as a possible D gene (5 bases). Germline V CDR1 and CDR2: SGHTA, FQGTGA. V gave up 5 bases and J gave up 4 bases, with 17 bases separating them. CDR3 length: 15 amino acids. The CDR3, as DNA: TGTGCCAGCAGCGCCCCCGTCGGGACCTTCTATGGCTACACCTTC. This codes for CASSAPVGTFYGYTF.